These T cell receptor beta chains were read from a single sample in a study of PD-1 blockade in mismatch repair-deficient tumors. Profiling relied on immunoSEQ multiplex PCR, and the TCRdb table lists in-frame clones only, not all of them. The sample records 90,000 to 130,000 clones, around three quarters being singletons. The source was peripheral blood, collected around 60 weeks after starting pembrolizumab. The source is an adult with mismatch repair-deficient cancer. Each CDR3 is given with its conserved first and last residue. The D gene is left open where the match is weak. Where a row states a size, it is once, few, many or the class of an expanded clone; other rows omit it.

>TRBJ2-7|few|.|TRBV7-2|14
TGTGCCAGCAGCACCCCCGGGACAACCTACGAGCAGTACTTC
CASSTPGTTYEQYF
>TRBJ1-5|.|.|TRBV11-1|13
TGTGCCAGCAGCACCCGGAACAATCAGCCCCAGCATTTT
CASSTRNNQPQHF
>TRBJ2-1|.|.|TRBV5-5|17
TGTGCCAGCAGCAATGCAAGCGCAACCTCCCTGGGGGAGGAGCAGTTCTTC
CASSNASATSLGEEQFF
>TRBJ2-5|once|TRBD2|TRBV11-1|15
TGTGCCAGCAGCTCCGGACTAGCGGGAGTTGAGACCCAGTACTTC
CASSSGLAGVETQYF
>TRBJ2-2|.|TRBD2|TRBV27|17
TGTGCCAGCAGTTCCGACCAGGGTAGCGGGAGGTCCGGGGAGCTGTTTTTT
CASSSDQGSGRSGELFF
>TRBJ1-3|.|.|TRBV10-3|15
TGTGCCATCAGGGGGGGGACGAACGGCGGAAACACCATATATTTT
CAIRGGTNGGNTIYF
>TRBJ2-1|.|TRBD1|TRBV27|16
TGTGCCAGCAGTTCCTACACAGGGGGCAGGGACAATGAGCAGTTCTTC
CASSSYTGGRDNEQFF
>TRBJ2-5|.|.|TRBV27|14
TGTGCCAGCAGTTTCAGGGGCGATCGGGAGACCCAGTACTTC
CASSFRGDRETQYF
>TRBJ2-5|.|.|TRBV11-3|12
TGTGCCAGCAGCTTAGAGGGAGAGACCCAGTACTTC
CASSLEGETQYF
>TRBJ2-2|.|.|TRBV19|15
TGTGCCAGTTGCATGAGGAGCGGTAACACCGGGGAGCTGTTTTTT
CASCMRSGNTGELFF
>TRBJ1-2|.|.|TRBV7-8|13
TGTGCCAGCAGCCCAGTGGCGCGAACTGGCTACACCTTC
CASSPVARTGYTF
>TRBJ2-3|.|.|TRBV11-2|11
TGTGCCAGCAGCTTACTAGATACGCAGTATTTT
CASSLLDTQYF
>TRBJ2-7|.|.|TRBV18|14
TGTGCCAGCTCACCCACGGACAGAACCTACGAGCAGTACTTC
CASSPTDRTYEQYF
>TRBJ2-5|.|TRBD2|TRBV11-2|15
TGTGCCAGCAGCTTAGACGGACTAGCGTTAGAGACCCAGTACTTC
CASSLDGLALETQYF
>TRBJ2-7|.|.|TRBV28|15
TGTGCCAGCAGCACCGGGACGGACCCGACCTACGAGCAGTACTTC
CASSTGTDPTYEQYF
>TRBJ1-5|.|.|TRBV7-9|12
TGTGCCAGCAGCTTAGAGGATCTTGTCCCGCATTTT
CASSLEDLVPHF
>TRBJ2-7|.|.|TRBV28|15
TGTGCCAGCAGTGAAATCGGGACCACTAGCTACGAGCAGTACTTC
CASSEIGTTSYEQYF
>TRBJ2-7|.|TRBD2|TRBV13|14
TGTGCCAGCAGCTTAGGGACCTCCGGGAGGGAGCAGTACTTC
CASSLGTSGREQYF
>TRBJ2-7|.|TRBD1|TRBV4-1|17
TGCGCCAGCAGCCAGTCCCGGGACAGGGCCAGGTCCTACGAGCAGTACTTC
CASSQSRDRARSYEQYF
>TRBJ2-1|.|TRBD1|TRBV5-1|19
TGCGCCAGCAGCTTGGATCGGGACAGGGTCGAAGATAATTACAATGAGCAGTTCTTC
CASSLDRDRVEDNYNEQFF
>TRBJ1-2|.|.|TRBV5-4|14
TGTGCCAGCAGCTTGGATGCCCATTCCTCCGGCTACACCTTC
CASSLDAHSSGYTF
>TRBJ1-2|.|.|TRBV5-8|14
TGTGCCAGCAGCTTGGAACTGGGGAACTATGGCTACACCTTC
CASSLELGNYGYTF
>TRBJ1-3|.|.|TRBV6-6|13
TGTGCCAGCATCTCAGGGGCGGGAAACACCATATATTTT
CASISGAGNTIYF
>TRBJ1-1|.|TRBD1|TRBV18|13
TGTGCCAGCTCACCACAGGGGGCTTCTGAAGCTTTCTTT
CASSPQGASEAFF
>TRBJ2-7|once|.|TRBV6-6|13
TGTGCCAGCATAAAACCAGGGGCGCTTACCCAGTACTTC
CASIKPGALTQYF
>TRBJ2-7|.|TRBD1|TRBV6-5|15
TGTGCCAGCAGTCCTACCGCAGGGGGCCGCTACGAGCAGTACTTC
CASSPTAGGRYEQYF
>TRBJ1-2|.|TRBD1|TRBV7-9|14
TGTGCCAGCAGCTCGAGGGACAGAGACTATGGCTACACCTTC
CASSSRDRDYGYTF
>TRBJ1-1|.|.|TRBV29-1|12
TGCAGCTCCGGCGGAGCCAACACTGAAGCTTTCTTT
CSSGGANTEAFF
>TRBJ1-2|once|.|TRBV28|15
TGTGCCAGCACCCTAAGGGCAGGACTGAACTATGGCTACACCTTC
CASTLRAGLNYGYTF
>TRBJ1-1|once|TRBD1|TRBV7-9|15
TGTGCCAGCAGTCAGGGGACAGGGGATATGTCTGAAGCTTTCTTT
CASSQGTGDMSEAFF
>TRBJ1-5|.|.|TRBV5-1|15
TGCGCCAGCAGCTTAGGGACAACCGGAGGTCAGCCCCAGCATTTT
CASSLGTTGGQPQHF
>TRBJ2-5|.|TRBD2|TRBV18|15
TGTGCCAGCTCACCCACTAGCGAGAGTGGAGAGACCCAGTACTTC
CASSPTSESGETQYF
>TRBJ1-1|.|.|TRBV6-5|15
TGTGCCAGCAGTTACTCGTTTAGTCGGAACACTGAAGCTTTCTTT
CASSYSFSRNTEAFF
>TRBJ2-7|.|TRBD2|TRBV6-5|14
TGTGCCAGCAGTTACAGGCGGGAGGGCTACGAGCAGTACTTC
CASSYRREGYEQYF
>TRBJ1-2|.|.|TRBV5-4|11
TGTGCCAGCAGCTTGAACTATGGCTACACCTTC
CASSLNYGYTF
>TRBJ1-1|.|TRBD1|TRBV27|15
TGTGCCAGCGGAACCACAGGGGGCCAGAACACTGAAGCTTTCTTT
CASGTTGGQNTEAFF
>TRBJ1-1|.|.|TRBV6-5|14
TGTGCCAGCAGTTACTCGGGCGGGGGCACTGAAGCTTTCTTT
CASSYSGGGTEAFF
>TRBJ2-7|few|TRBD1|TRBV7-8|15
TGTGCCAGCAGCGCCAGGACAGGGGAACCCTACGAGCAGTACTTC
CASSARTGEPYEQYF
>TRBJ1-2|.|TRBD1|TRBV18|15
TGTGCCAGCTCACCGACAGGGGGCGCAGTCTATGGCTACACCTTC
CASSPTGGAVYGYTF
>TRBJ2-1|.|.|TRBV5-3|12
TGTGCCAGAAGCAAACTTCGGAATGAGCAGTTCTTC
CARSKLRNEQFF
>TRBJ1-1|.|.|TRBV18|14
TGTGCCAGCTCACCACGCCGAATGAACACTGAAGCTTTCTTT
CASSPRRMNTEAFF
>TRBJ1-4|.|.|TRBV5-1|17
TGCGCCAGCAGCTTGTGGGCAGTGACTGCAACTAATGAAAAACTGTTTTTT
CASSLWAVTATNEKLFF
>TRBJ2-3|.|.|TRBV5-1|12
TGCGCCAGCAGCGATTGGCTAGATACGCAGTATTTT
CASSDWLDTQYF
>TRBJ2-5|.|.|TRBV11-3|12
TGTGCCAGCAGCTTCCACAAAGAGACCCAGTACTTC
CASSFHKETQYF
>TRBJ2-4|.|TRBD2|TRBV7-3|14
TGTGCCAGCAGCCAAGCGGGAGGCAAAAACATTCAGTACTTC
CASSQAGGKNIQYF
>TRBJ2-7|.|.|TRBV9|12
TGTGCCAGCAGCGCAGATATGTACGAGCAGTACTTC
CASSADMYEQYF
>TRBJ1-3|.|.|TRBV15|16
TGTGCCACCAGCAGAGATGCGGGCATCTCTGGAAACACCATATATTTT
CATSRDAGISGNTIYF
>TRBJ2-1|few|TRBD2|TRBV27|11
TGTGCCAGCAGTGGGGGGGAAGAGCAGTTCTTC
CASSGGEEQFF
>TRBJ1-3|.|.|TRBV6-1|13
TGTGCCAGCAAAACAGGACAAGGAAACACCATATATTTT
CASKTGQGNTIYF
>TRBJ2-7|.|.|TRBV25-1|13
TGTGCCAGCAGTGAATATGGAGATTACGAGCAGTACTTC
CASSEYGDYEQYF
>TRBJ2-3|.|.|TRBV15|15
TGTGCCACCAGCAGAGAAATGGCTAGGACAGATACGCAGTATTTT
CATSREMARTDTQYF
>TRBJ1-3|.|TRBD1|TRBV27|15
TGTGCCAGCCAGCCGGACAGGGTCTCTGGAAACACCATATATTTT
CASQPDRVSGNTIYF
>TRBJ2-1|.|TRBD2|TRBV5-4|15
TGTGCCAGCAGCCTCCCCGGGGGGTCCAGGAATGAGCAGTTCTTC
CASSLPGGSRNEQFF
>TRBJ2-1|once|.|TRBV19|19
TGTGCCAGTAGGCTAGGGCCAGGGTCGGTTTCTGGGGGCTACAATGAGCAGTTCTTC
CASRLGPGSVSGGYNEQFF
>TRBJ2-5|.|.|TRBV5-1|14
TGCGCCAGCAGCTTGGAAACGGCGGGGGAGACCCAGTACTTC
CASSLETAGETQYF
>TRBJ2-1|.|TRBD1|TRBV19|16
TGTGCCAGTAGCAATTCCGGGACAGGGCCATACAATGAGCAGTTCTTC
CASSNSGTGPYNEQFF
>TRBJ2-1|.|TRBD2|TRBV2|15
TGTGCCAGCAGACTAGCGGCCAGCTCCTACAATGAGCAGTTCTTC
CASRLAASSYNEQFF